The sequence of this T cell receptor beta chain was determined in a study of blood T cell repertoires in COVID-19. In the original processing: Estimated nucleated cell counts came from reference gene primer amplification. Only in-frame clones appear in the TCRdb table, and some are missing; sequencing was by immunoSEQ multiplex PCR. V and J calls and clone size are as listed in that table; D and trimming were resolved from the DNA. The sample carries approximately 200,000 clones, about 80% recorded once. The CDR3 consists of 15 residues. Per the germline V gene, CDR1 is SGDLS and CDR2 is YYNGEE. V shed 3 bases and J shed 5 bases, with 15 bases lying between them. Those who participated ranged in age from roughly 18 to 90 years and resided in about two dozen US areas. Cohorts were determined from participant-reported clinical history.

Sequencing used PBMCs or T cells enriched from blood (not recorded which). J is TRBJ2-1 and V is TRBV9, with D perhaps TRBD2 (7 bases). The receptor was derived from a man aged 35-49 years who had recovered from COVID-19. CDR3 region: CASSALWGGNNEQFF. The CDR3 DNA sequence: TGTGCCAGCAGCGCCCTCTGGGGGGGCAACAATGAGCAGTTCTTC. The variable domain in full, with the rest retrieved from reference TRBV9 and TRBJ2-1, is DSGVTQTPKHLITATGQRVTLRCSPRSGDLSVYWYQQSLDQGLQFLIQYYNGEERAKGNILERFSAQQFPDLHSELNLSSLELGDSALYFCASSALWGGNNEQFFGPGTRLTVL.